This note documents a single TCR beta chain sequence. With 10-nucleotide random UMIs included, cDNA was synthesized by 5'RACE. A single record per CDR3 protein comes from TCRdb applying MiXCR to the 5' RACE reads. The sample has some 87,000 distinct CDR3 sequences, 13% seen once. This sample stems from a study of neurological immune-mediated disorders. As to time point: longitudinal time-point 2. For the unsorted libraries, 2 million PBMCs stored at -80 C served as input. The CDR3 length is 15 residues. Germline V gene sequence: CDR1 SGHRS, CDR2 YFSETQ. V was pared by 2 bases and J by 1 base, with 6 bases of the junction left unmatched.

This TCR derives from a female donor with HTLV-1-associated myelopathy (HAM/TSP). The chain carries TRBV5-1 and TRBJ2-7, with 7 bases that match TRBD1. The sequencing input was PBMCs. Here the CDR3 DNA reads TGCGCCAGCAGCTTAACTAGACAGGGTTCCTACGAGCAGTACTTC. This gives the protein CASSLTRQGSYEQYF.